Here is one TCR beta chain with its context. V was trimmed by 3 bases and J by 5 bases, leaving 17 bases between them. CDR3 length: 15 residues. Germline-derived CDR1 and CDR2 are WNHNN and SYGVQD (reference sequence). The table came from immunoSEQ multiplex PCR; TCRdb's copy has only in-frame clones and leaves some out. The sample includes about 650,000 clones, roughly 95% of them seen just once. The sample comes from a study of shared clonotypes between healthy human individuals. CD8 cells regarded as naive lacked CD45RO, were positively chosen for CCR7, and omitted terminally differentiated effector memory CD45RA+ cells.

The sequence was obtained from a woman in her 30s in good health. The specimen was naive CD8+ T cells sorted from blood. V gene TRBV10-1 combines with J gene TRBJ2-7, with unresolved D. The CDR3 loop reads CASSDFSSPVDEQYF. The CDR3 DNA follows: TGCGCCAGCAGTGATTTTAGTAGCCCGGTTGACGAGCAGTACTTC.